The clone carrying this T cell receptor (beta chain) has a count of ten or more. The germline V gene encodes CDR1 SEHNR and CDR2 FQNEAQ (reference sequence). The CDR3 has 14 residues. V lost 7 bases to trimming and J lost 1 base, with 12 bases between them. TCRdb re-derived calls from the 5' RACE reads in MiXCR, one entry per CDR3 protein. The profile shows some 320,000 distinct CDR3 sequences, approximately 8% of them singletons. The data are from a study of T cells after yellow fever vaccination. This clonotype was obtained from a young man who received the YFV17D yellow fever vaccine. The chain joins TRBV7-9 to TRBJ2-3; maybe TRBD2 (5 bases). The sequencing used CD4+ T cells sorted from PBMCs, collected 5 days after the yellow fever booster vaccination. CDR3 sequence reads: CASILDSGTDTQYF. The CDR3 coding sequence is TGTGCCAGCATCCTAGATAGCGGCACAGATACGCAGTATTTT. Based on the CDR3 plus reference TRBV7-9 and TRBJ2-3, the full variable domain is DTGVSQNPRHKITKRGQNVTFRCDPISEHNRLYWYRQTLGQGPEFLTYFQNEAQLEKSRLLSDRFSAERPKGSFSTLEIQRTEQGDSAMYLCASILDSGTDTQYFGPGTRLTVL.